This TCR beta chain is from a study of blood T cell repertoires in COVID-19. Study-wide background: The samples span acute and convalescent COVID-19 from the United States, Italy and Spain.

Original processing notes: Amplification of reference gene primers was used by the study to estimate nucleated cell counts. Generated by immunoSEQ multiplex PCR, the TCRdb table keeps only in-frame clones and is missing some. Clone size and V and J calls were adopted from that table, with D and trimming inferred from the DNA. The table lists over 250,000 clones, approximately 91% of them singletons. Germline V gene lookup returns CDR1 MNHNY and CDR2 SVGAGI (reference sequence). V lost 5 bases, J lost 5 bases, and 15 bases lay in between. The CDR3 has 15 residues. Sequenced input: peripheral blood. The rearrangement links TRBV6-6 to TRBJ2-2; D may be TRBD1 (5 bases). The sequence came from a middle-aged man with acute or convalescent COVID-19. CDR3 DNA sequence: TGTGCCAGCAGTATCAGAAGGGGCAGAACCGGGGAGCTGTTTTTT. Translation gives CASSIRRGRTGELFF.